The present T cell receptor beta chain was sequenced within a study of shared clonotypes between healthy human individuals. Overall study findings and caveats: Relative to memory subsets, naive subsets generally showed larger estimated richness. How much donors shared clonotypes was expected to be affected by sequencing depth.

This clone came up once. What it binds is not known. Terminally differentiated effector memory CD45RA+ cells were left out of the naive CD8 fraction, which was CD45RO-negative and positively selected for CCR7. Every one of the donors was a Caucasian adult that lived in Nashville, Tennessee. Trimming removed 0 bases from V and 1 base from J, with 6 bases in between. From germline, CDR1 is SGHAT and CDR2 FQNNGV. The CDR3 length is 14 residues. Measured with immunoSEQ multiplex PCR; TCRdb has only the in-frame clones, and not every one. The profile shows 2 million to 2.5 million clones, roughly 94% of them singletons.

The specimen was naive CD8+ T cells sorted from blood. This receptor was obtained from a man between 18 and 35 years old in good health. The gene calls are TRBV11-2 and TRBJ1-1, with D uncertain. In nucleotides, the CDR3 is TGTGCCAGCAGCTTAGAAGATGGGAACACTGAAGCTTTCTTT. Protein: CASSLEDGNTEAFF.